What follows are 30 T cell receptor beta chains derived from one specimen sequenced in a study of blood T cells in healthy people across ages. A second about 6 to 11 cycle PCR used barcoded and J-beta primers. TCRdb processed the 5' RACE reads anew with MiXCR; each CDR3 protein has one entry. Here the sample spans fewer than 2,000,000 distinct CDR3 sequences, about 31% being singletons. Material for sequencing was blood. The origin of the receptors is a woman aged 25 to 39 in good health.

This sequence joins TRBV7-9 and TRBJ2-7; 11 nucleotides match TRBD2. The germline gives CDR1 SEHNR, CDR2 FQNEAQ (reference sequence). V was pared by 2 bases and J by 3 bases, with 9 bases of the junction left unmatched. The CDR3 consists of 17 residues. DNA for the CDR3: TGTGCCAGCAGCTTACCCCCTAGCGGGGGGCCAAACTACGAGCAGTACTTC. Translation: CASSLPPSGGPNYEQYF. The complete variable domain, with remaining parts taken from reference TRBV7-9 and TRBJ2-7, reads DTGVSQNPRHKITKRGQNVTFRCDPISEHNRLYWYRQTLGQGPEFLTYFQNEAQLEKSRLLSDRFSAERPKGSFSTLEIQRTEQGDSAMYLCASSLPPSGGPNYEQYFGPGTRLTVT.

The V call is TRBV4-1, the J call TRBJ2-7, with D possibly matching TRBD2 (5 bases). Trimming removed 1 base from V and 12 bases from J, with 10 bases in between. The germline V gene has CDR1 MGHRA and CDR2 YSYEKL. The CDR3 extends over 11 amino acids. CDR3 protein: CASSQGGLRYF. In DNA form, the CDR3 reads TGCGCCAGCAGCCAAGGAGGGCTCCGGTACTTC.

The sample holds one count of this clonotype. The chain recombines TRBV29-1 with TRBJ1-1, with a tentative D call TRBD1 (5 bases). The CDR3 is made up of 13 amino acids. Between the trimmed V and J ends, which lost 3 bases and 4 bases, there was a span of 12 bases. The germline CDR1 and CDR2 sequences are SQVTM and ANQGSEA. This chain's CDR3 is CSVDPGSSTEAFF. The CDR3 coding sequence is TGCAGCGTTGACCCAGGGTCGAGCACTGAAGCTTTCTTT. The full variable domain, completed using reference TRBV29-1 and TRBJ1-1, is SAVISQKPSRDICQRGTSLTIQCQVDSQVTMMFWYRQQPGQSLTLIATANQGSEATYESGFVIDKFPISRPNLTFSTLTVSNMSPEDSSIYLCSVDPGSSTEAFFGQGTRLTVV.

The chain recombines TRBV4-1 with TRBJ2-3; 7 nucleotides agree with TRBD2. Germline V gene sequence: CDR1 MGHRA, CDR2 YSYEKL. V was pared by 5 bases and J by 1 base, with 9 bases of the junction left unmatched. The CDR3 extends over 16 amino acids. The CDR3 DNA sequence: TGCGCCAGCAGCTCAATCGGGGGGAGACGCACAGATACGCAGTATTTT. Protein sequence: CASSSIGGRRTDTQYF.

With respect to this clonotype: A much larger clone lies a single base off, so this may be a read error. The chain couples TRBV7-9 to TRBJ2-7; tentative D call: TRBD1 (5 bases). V was pared by 6 bases and J by 1 base, with 16 bases between. This CDR3 spans 15 amino acids. CDR1 and CDR2 (germline): SEHNR, FQNEAQ (reference sequence). The CDR3 is CASSWARGPSYEQYF. CDR3 DNA: TGTGCCAGCAGTTGGGCAAGGGGCCCGTCCTACGAGCAGTACTTC.

This clonotype was observed many times. J is TRBJ2-5 and V is TRBV29-1; D possibly corresponds to TRBD2 (5 bases). This CDR3 is 14 amino acids long. CDR1 and CDR2 from the germline V gene are SQVTM and ANQGSEA. The V gene lost 1 base and the J gene lost 5 bases, with 14 bases spanning the gap. CDR3 sequence reads: CSVEGSSPGETQYF. CDR3 bases: TGCAGCGTTGAAGGGTCGTCGCCGGGGGAGACCCAGTACTTC.

This chain connects TRBV7-3 to TRBJ1-2, with D possibly being TRBD1 (5 bases). The CDR3 totals 18 residues. V lost 3 bases and J lost 5, with 25 bases in between. Germline V gene lookup returns CDR1 SGHTA and CDR2 FQGTGA. The CDR3 protein is CASSFAPVGEGDLYGYTF. The CDR3 DNA reads as TGTGCCAGCAGCTTCGCCCCTGTTGGGGAAGGGGACCTTTATGGCTACACCTTC.

Comment on this clonotype: A much larger clone differs from this one at a single base, so this may be a read error. The rearrangement joins TRBV12-3 or TRBV12-4 to TRBJ1-2, with D possibly being TRBD1 (6 bases). This CDR3 spans 14 amino acids. V shed 0 bases and J shed 8 bases, with 13 bases lying between them. The CDR3 protein is CASSLAAGAQGYTF. The CDR3 region has the DNA TGTGCCAGCAGTTTAGCGGCAGGGGCACAAGGCTACACCTTC.

V gene TRBV5-1 combines with J gene TRBJ2-7; 7 bases agree with TRBD1. The CDR3 is 15 residues long. J lost 5 bases, V lost 1 base, and 9 bases had no gene match. CDR1 and CDR2 (germline): SGHRS, YFSETQ. CDR3: CASSLSTQGVHEQYF. The CDR3 nucleotides are TGCGCCAGCAGCTTGTCTACGCAGGGGGTCCACGAGCAGTACTTC.

The chain is built from TRBV20-1 and TRBJ1-2, with 7 bases aligning to TRBD1. V lost 2 bases to trimming and J lost 4 bases; unmatched junction nucleotides: 4. Per germline, CDR1 DFQATT and CDR2 SNEGSKA (reference sequence). The CDR3 is 13 amino acids. For the CDR3, the DNA is TGCAGTGCTAGATCGCCAGGGGGCTATGGCTACACCTTC. As protein: CSARSPGGYGYTF.

The chain links TRBV5-1 to TRBJ2-7, with no clear D. Germline CDR1 reads SGHRS; CDR2 reads YFSETQ. Deletions cut 2 bases from V and 3 bases from J, with 9 bases between. The CDR3 contains 13 residues. CDR3 sequence: CASSFDMFYEQYF. CDR3 sequence (DNA): TGCGCCAGCAGCTTCGACATGTTCTACGAGCAGTACTTC.

Only a few counts were recorded for this clonotype. V and J are TRBV4-1 and TRBJ2-3; TRBD2 matches at 7 bases. This CDR3 is built from 15 residues. The ends lost 4 bases at V and 6 bases at J; junction bases unmatched: 10. Germline V lookup: CDR1 MGHRA, CDR2 YSYEKL. The CDR3 DNA is TGCGCCAGCAGCCGGTTTGGGGGGGGGTTGGATACGCAGTATTTT. Its protein product is CASSRFGGGLDTQYF.

The chain employs TRBV20-1 and TRBJ2-1; 14 nucleotides match TRBD2. V lost 1 base, J lost 4 bases, and 9 bases stayed unmatched. Germline V CDR1 and CDR2: DFQATT, SNEGSKA (reference sequence). This CDR3 comprises 18 residues. The CDR3 here is CSARGGTSGRALYNEQFF. Written as DNA, the CDR3 is TGCAGTGCTAGAGGTGGGACTAGCGGGAGAGCTTTGTACAATGAGCAGTTCTTC.

This chain uses TRBV20-1 with TRBJ1-1, with D unresolved. The germline V gene has CDR1 DFQATT and CDR2 SNEGSKA (reference sequence). CDR3 length: 10 residues. Between the trimmed V and J ends, which lost 2 bases and 3 bases, there was a span of 1 base. The CDR3 sequence: CSARYTEAFF. The CDR3 nucleotides read TGCAGTGCTAGATACACTGAAGCTTTCTTT.

The rearrangement uses TRBV6-6 and TRBJ2-7; 7 positions agree with TRBD2. The V gene end was trimmed by 2 bases and the J gene end by 0 bases; junction bases not matched to a gene: 4. Germline CDR1 and CDR2: MNHNY and SVGAGI (reference sequence). The CDR3 has 15 amino acids. The CDR3 spells CASSYRRTSSYEQYF. As DNA, the CDR3 is TGTGCCAGCAGTTACCGCAGGACTAGCTCCTACGAGCAGTACTTC.

This chain connects TRBV6-1 to TRBJ1-1, with 9 nucleotides matching TRBD1. This CDR3 is 16 amino acids long. V was pared by 4 bases and J by 3 bases, with 9 bases of the junction left unmatched. The germline CDR1 and CDR2 sequences are MNHNS and SASEGT. This CDR3 is CASSGLTGGVHTEAFF. The CDR3, as DNA: TGTGCCAGCAGTGGGCTCACAGGGGGCGTCCACACTGAAGCTTTCTTT.

The V gene is TRBV7-9, the J gene TRBJ2-7; 9 positions match TRBD1. Germline V gene lookup returns CDR1 SEHNR and CDR2 FQNEAQ (reference sequence). With 1 base clipped from V and 12 bases from J, the junction kept 4 bases outside the gene matches. The CDR3 contains 12 residues. The DNA for the CDR3 is TGTGCCAGCAGCTTAGGGGACAGGGAGTCGTACTTC. Amino acid sequence: CASSLGDRESYF.

For this clonotype: One junction end does not reproduce the germline sequence, and a read error may be involved. The chain links TRBV7-9 to TRBJ2-2; a possible D gene is TRBD2 (6 bases). CDR3 size: 13 residues. Germline CDR1 SEHNR, CDR2 FQNEAQ (reference sequence). The CDR3 protein is CASQGLRTGEPFF. CDR3 in DNA: TGTGCCAGCCAGGGACTTCGAACCGGGGAGCCGTTTTTT.

The table lists this clonotype with a few counts. This chain connects TRBV2 to TRBJ2-3, with D perhaps TRBD1 (5 bases). Germline CDR1 SNHLY, CDR2 FYNNEI. Trimming stripped 3 bases from V and 0 bases from J, with 7 bases between. The CDR3 sequence is 14 residues long. CDR3 DNA sequence: TGTGCCAGCAGTGAGGGGCAAAGCACAGATACGCAGTATTTT. Encoded protein: CASSEGQSTDTQYF.

This clonotype showed up just a few times. The V call is TRBV29-1, the J call TRBJ1-2; TRBD1 aligns across 7 bases. Germline V gene lookup returns CDR1 SQVTM and CDR2 ANQGSEA. V lost 6 bases and J lost 5; bases outside the gene matches: 9. This CDR3 is 13 amino acids long. The CDR3 reads CSVGGTEEYGYTF. For the CDR3, the DNA is TGCAGCGTCGGAGGGACAGAAGAATATGGCTACACCTTC.

This clonotype occurred a few times. The chain couples TRBV24-1 to TRBJ2-2; TRBD2 matches at 7 bases. The CDR3 loop spans 16 amino acids. Looked up from germline, CDR1 is KGHDR and CDR2 is SFDVKD. The V gene end was trimmed by 4 bases and the J gene end by 0 bases; junction bases not matched to a gene: 4. CDR3 in DNA: TGTGCCACCAGTGACTCGGCGGGGGCGAACACCGGGGAGCTGTTTTTT. Encoded protein: CATSDSAGANTGELFF.

The DNA for the CDR3 is TGTGCCACCAGCAGATCCAACAGGGGCGCCGGGGAGCTGTTTTTT. Its protein is CATSRSNRGAGELFF. The chain employs TRBV15 and TRBJ2-2; TRBD1 matches 7 bases. This CDR3 has 15 residues. The V gene's germline CDR1 is LNHNV and CDR2 YYDKDF (reference sequence). V gave up 2 bases and J gave up 6 bases; unmatched junction bases: 6.

This clonotype came up a few times. This rearrangement joins TRBV27 to TRBJ2-6, with D perhaps TRBD2 (5 bases). Germline values: CDR1 MNHEY, CDR2 SMNVEV (reference sequence). The ends were cut back, 7 bases at V and 4 bases at J, with 14 bases in the middle. The CDR3 has 15 amino acids. CDR3 DNA: TGTGCCAGCACGATGGTGGGAGCCGGGGCCAACGTCCTGACTTTC. As protein: CASTMVGAGANVLTF. Variable domain in full (rest from reference TRBV27 and TRBJ2-6): EAQVTQNPRYLITVTGKKLTVTCSQNMNHEYMSWYRQDPGLGLRQIYYSMNVEVTDKGDVPEGYKVSRKEKRNFPLILESPSPNQTSLYFCASTMVGAGANVLTFGAGSRLTVL.

This clonotype occurred a few times. CDR3 sequence: CASSQARIRETQYF. The DNA for the CDR3 is TGTGCCAGCAGCCAAGCCAGGATTCGAGAGACCCAGTACTTC. J is TRBJ2-5 and V is TRBV3-1; D unclear. There are 14 residues in the CDR3. The germline V gene has CDR1 LGHDT and CDR2 YNNKEL (reference sequence). Trimming removed 1 base from V and 4 bases from J, with 10 bases in between.

The chain joins TRBV21-1 to TRBJ2-5; the table's D call of TRBD1 was not tested on the DNA. TRBV21-1 is recorded as a pseudogene. The CDR3 runs to 16 residues. CDR3 in amino acids: CASSGPLRGLHETQYF. The CDR3 DNA sequence: TGTGCCAGCAGCGGCCCCCTGAGGGGCCTCCACGAGACCCAGTACTTC.

The chain carries TRBV15 and TRBJ2-1; D is possibly TRBD2 (5 bases). The CDR3 sequence is 17 residues long. The V end was cut by 0 bases, the J end by 9 bases, with 21 bases between. Germline V gene data show CDR1 as LNHNV and CDR2 as YYDKDF (reference sequence). CDR3 coding DNA: TGTGCCACCAGCAGAGATCCCTCCGGTCTCTCACGGGGTGAGCAGTTCTTC. Encoded protein: CATSRDPSGLSRGEQFF.

This clonotype was seen a few times. The CDR3 DNA reads TGTGCCAGCAGTTTAGTCCCAGGGGGCTTAGATGGCTACACCTTC. Its protein is CASSLVPGGLDGYTF. This rearrangement joins TRBV27 to TRBJ1-2; 8 nucleotides line up with TRBD1. CDR1 and CDR2 (germline): MNHEY, SMNVEV (reference sequence). V was pared by 2 bases and J by 6 bases, with 8 bases of the junction left unmatched. This CDR3 spans 15 amino acids.

This clonotype was detected ten times or more. The rearrangement links TRBV7-2 to TRBJ2-7, with 9 nucleotides matching TRBD2. The CDR3 is made up of 15 amino acids. Germline V CDR1 and CDR2: SGHTA, FQGNSA. V was pared by 0 bases and J by 1 base, with 1 base of the junction left unmatched. The CDR3 here is CASSLAAGGSYEQYF. The CDR3 nucleotides are TGTGCCAGCAGCTTAGCGGCGGGGGGGTCCTACGAGCAGTACTTC.

V gene TRBV5-1 combines with J gene TRBJ2-7; 8 positions match TRBD1. The junction had 3 bases not matched to a gene; V was cut back by 0 bases and J by 4 bases. CDR1 is SGHRS and CDR2 is YFSETQ in the germline V gene. The CDR3 has 14 amino acids. CDR3 sequence (DNA): TGCGCCAGCAGCTTGGATCAGGGGGCTTACGAGCAGTACTTC. Translating gives CASSLDQGAYEQYF.

The chain couples TRBV4-1 to TRBJ2-3; D gene uncertain. Germline CDR1 is MGHRA and CDR2 is YSYEKL. V was pared by 1 base and J by 2 bases, with 19 bases between. The CDR3 extends over 18 amino acids. The CDR3, as DNA: TGCGCCAGCAGCCAAGGAACTTTTGGCAAGGTAGACACAGATACGCAGTATTTT. As protein: CASSQGTFGKVDTDTQYF.